This T cell receptor beta chain was recovered during a study of cytomegalovirus exposure and HLA in healthy donors. In the study overall: In terms of ancestry, the Caucasian-associated cluster contained 75% to 85% of the 398 genotyped donors. Overall study results and limits: Reported performance of the classifier showed diagnosis of cytomegalovirus status with high specificity and sensitivity.

Germline trimming cut 5 bases from V and 6 bases from J; bases unmatched to any gene: 7. The CDR3 totals 14 residues. From germline, CDR1 is MGHRA and CDR2 YSYEKL. Comment on this clone: Its antigen is currently unknown.

The PCR ran on 60 Vbeta and 13 Jbeta primers. Only in-frame clones appear in the TCRdb table, and some are missing; sequencing was by immunoSEQ multiplex PCR. The sample holds about 130,000 clones, 82% seen once. The receptor comes from a woman aged 45 to 65 in good health and CMV-seropositive. V is TRBV4-1 and J is TRBJ1-2; 9 nucleotides align to TRBD1. Material: PBMCs. CDR3 loop: CASSFRTGDDGYTF. DNA of the CDR3: TGCGCCAGCAGCTTTCGGACAGGGGATGATGGCTACACCTTC.